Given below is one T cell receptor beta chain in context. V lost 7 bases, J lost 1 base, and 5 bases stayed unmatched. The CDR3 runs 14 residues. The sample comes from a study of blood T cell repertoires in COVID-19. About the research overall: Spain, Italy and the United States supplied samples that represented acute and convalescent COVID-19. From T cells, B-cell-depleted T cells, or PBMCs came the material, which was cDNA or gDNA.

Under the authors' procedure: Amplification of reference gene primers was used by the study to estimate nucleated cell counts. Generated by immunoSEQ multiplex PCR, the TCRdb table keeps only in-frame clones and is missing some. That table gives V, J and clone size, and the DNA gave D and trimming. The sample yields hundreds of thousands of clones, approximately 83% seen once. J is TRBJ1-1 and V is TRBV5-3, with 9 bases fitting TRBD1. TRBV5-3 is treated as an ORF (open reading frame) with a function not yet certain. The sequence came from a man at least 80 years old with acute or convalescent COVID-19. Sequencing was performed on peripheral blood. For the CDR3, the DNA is TGTGCCAGATGGACAGGGGCAGGGAACACTGAAGCTTTCTTT. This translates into CARWTGAGNTEAFF.